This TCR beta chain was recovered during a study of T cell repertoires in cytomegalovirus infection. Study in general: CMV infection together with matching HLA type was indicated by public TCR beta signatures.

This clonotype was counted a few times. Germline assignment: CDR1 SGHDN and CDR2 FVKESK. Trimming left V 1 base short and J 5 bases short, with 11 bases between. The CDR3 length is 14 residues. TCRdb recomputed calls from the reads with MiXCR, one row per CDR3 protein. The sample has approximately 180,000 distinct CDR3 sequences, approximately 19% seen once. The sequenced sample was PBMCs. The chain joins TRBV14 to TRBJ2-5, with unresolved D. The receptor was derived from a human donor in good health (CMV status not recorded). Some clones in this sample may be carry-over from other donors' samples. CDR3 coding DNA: TGTGCCAGCAGCCAAGTGGCAGCCAAGGAGACCCAGTACTTC. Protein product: CASSQVAAKETQYF.